This is a list of T cell receptor beta chains from one sample in a study of control samples from healthy donors and cancer patients. Libraries were prepared by immunoSEQ multiplex PCR; TCRdb keeps only in-frame clonotypes and omits some of them. The table has about 190,000 clones, about 89% seen once. Material for sequencing was blood. These receptors originate from a man in his thirties or forties in good health. CDR3s include the opening cysteine and the closing phenylalanine or tryptophan. Fields, in order: D gene, J gene, CDR3 length, clone size, V gene, CDR3 protein, CDR3 DNA. D genes are given only for firm matches. Clone size is given for some rows only: seen once, a few or many times, or a class if the clone is expanded.

D gene: -; J gene: TRBJ2-3; CDR3 length: 16; clone size: -; V gene: TRBV18; CDR3 protein: CASSPISLSQADTQYF; CDR3 DNA: TGTGCCAGCTCACCGATCTCTCTCTCCCAGGCAGATACGCAGTATTTT
D gene: -; J gene: TRBJ1-2; CDR3 length: 14; clone size: -; V gene: TRBV29-1; CDR3 protein: CSVSGAYFNYGYTF; CDR3 DNA: TGCAGCGTTTCAGGGGCTTACTTCAACTATGGCTACACCTTC
D gene: -; J gene: TRBJ2-1; CDR3 length: 17; clone size: -; V gene: TRBV2; CDR3 protein: CASSEHAVRTGYNEQFF; CDR3 DNA: TGTGCCAGCAGTGAGCATGCGGTGAGAACGGGATACAATGAGCAGTTCTTC
D gene: -; J gene: TRBJ1-2; CDR3 length: 13; clone size: -; V gene: TRBV13; CDR3 protein: CASSLGQRNGYTF; CDR3 DNA: TGTGCCAGCAGCTTAGGCCAACGGAATGGCTACACCTTC
D gene: -; J gene: TRBJ1-6; CDR3 length: 15; clone size: -; V gene: TRBV27; CDR3 protein: CASTPGRAGNSPLHF; CDR3 DNA: TGTGCCAGCACCCCGGGGAGGGCTGGCAATTCACCCCTCCACTTT
D gene: -; J gene: TRBJ1-1; CDR3 length: 13; clone size: -; V gene: TRBV15; CDR3 protein: CATSKQVYTEAFF; CDR3 DNA: TGTGCCACCAGCAAACAGGTTTACACTGAAGCTTTCTTT
D gene: -; J gene: TRBJ2-7; CDR3 length: 13; clone size: -; V gene: TRBV3-1/TRBV3-2; CDR3 protein: CASSQRRWDEQYF; CDR3 DNA: TGTGCCAGCAGCCAACGCAGGTGGGACGAGCAGTACTTC
D gene: -; J gene: TRBJ2-7; CDR3 length: 15; clone size: -; V gene: TRBV5-1; CDR3 protein: CASSSPMGSSYEQYF; CDR3 DNA: TGCGCCAGCAGCTCCCCAATGGGCAGCTCCTACGAGCAGTACTTC
D gene: TRBD1; J gene: TRBJ1-2; CDR3 length: 15; clone size: -; V gene: TRBV15; CDR3 protein: CATSPPDRAGYGYTF; CDR3 DNA: TGTGCCACCAGTCCCCCGGACAGGGCGGGCTATGGCTACACCTTC
D gene: -; J gene: TRBJ2-1; CDR3 length: 15; clone size: once; V gene: TRBV9; CDR3 protein: CASSVQGSSYNEQFF; CDR3 DNA: TGTGCCAGCAGCGTACAGGGAAGCTCCTACAATGAGCAGTTCTTC
D gene: TRBD1; J gene: TRBJ1-5; CDR3 length: 16; clone size: -; V gene: TRBV3-1/TRBV3-2; CDR3 protein: CASSQTIAGGGQPQHF; CDR3 DNA: TGTGCCAGCAGCCAAACAATCGCAGGGGGCGGTCAGCCCCAGCATTTT
D gene: -; J gene: TRBJ1-1; CDR3 length: 14; clone size: -; V gene: TRBV29-1; CDR3 protein: CSGLAGTLLTEAFF; CDR3 DNA: TGCAGCGGATTAGCCGGGACACTACTCACTGAAGCTTTCTTT
D gene: -; J gene: TRBJ1-6; CDR3 length: 13; clone size: -; V gene: TRBV6-5; CDR3 protein: CASYREYNSPLHF; CDR3 DNA: TGTGCCAGCTACAGGGAATATAATTCACCCCTCCACTTT
D gene: TRBD1; J gene: TRBJ1-2; CDR3 length: 15; clone size: -; V gene: TRBV5-4; CDR3 protein: CASSLVEDRGYGYTF; CDR3 DNA: TGTGCCAGCAGCTTGGTTGAGGACAGGGGGTATGGCTACACCTTC
D gene: -; J gene: TRBJ2-2; CDR3 length: 19; clone size: -; V gene: TRBV5-1; CDR3 protein: CASSSGILQVKTNTGELFF; CDR3 DNA: TGCGCCAGCAGCTCTGGCATCCTTCAGGTCAAGACGAACACCGGGGAGCTGTTTTTT
D gene: -; J gene: TRBJ1-6; CDR3 length: 16; clone size: once; V gene: TRBV3-1/TRBV3-2; CDR3 protein: CASSQGGSSYNSPLHF; CDR3 DNA: TGTGCCAGCAGCCAAGGAGGCAGTTCCTATAATTCACCCCTCCACTTT
D gene: -; J gene: TRBJ1-6; CDR3 length: 16; clone size: -; V gene: TRBV25-1; CDR3 protein: CASSEGRRGRGSPLHF; CDR3 DNA: TGTGCCAGCAGTGAAGGGCGGCGGGGTAGGGGATCACCCCTCCACTTT